A single sample is the source of the 16 T cell receptor beta chains below, sequenced in a study of HIV-infected patients and healthy controls. 450 to 600 ng RNA was reverse transcribed with alpha and beta constant-region primers. Alpha and beta chain libraries were made separately by chain-specific third strand synthesis with multiplexing indices. TCRdb analysed the 5' RACE reads with MiXCR anew, one entry per CDR3 protein. The data hold about 18,000 distinct CDR3 sequences, with approximately 9.5% observed a single time. Whole blood was used without fractionation, so all unsorted peripheral T cells were included. The material sequenced was blood. These receptors originate from an adult in good health.

This clonotype was seen more than once but under ten times. The CDR3 protein is CASSHTTGSNQPQHF. The CDR3 bases are TGTGCCAGCAGCCACACGACAGGGAGCAATCAGCCCCAGCATTTT. The V call is TRBV4-2, the J call TRBJ1-5, with 7 bases that match TRBD1. J gave up 1 base and V 3 bases, and 3 bases lay outside the gene matches. CDR1 is LGHNA and CDR2 is YNFKEQ in the germline V gene. The CDR3 is made up of 15 amino acids.

This clonotype was seen many times. CDR3 DNA: TGTGCCAGTAGTATCCCCGAGGGGTTTGAGCAGTTCTTC. This codes for CASSIPEGFEQFF. The rearrangement uses TRBV19 and TRBJ2-1; D assignment may be TRBD1 or TRBD2 (5 bases each). The germline V gene has CDR1 LNHDA and CDR2 SQIVND (reference sequence). The CDR3 has 13 amino acids. V was clipped by 3 bases and J by 9 bases, with 12 bases between them.

This clonotype was seen more than once but under ten times. The V gene is TRBV20-1, the J gene TRBJ1-6; a weak D match, TRBD1 (5 bases). Trimming shortened V by 3 bases and J by 7 bases, and 16 bases separated the two germline ends. From germline, CDR1 is DFQATT and CDR2 SNEGSKA (reference sequence). The CDR3 runs 15 residues. CDR3: CSARTGTLGNSPLHF. The CDR3 nucleotides are TGCAGTGCTAGGACCGGGACCCTTGGGAATTCACCCCTCCACTTT.

At least ten counts were recorded for this clonotype. V usage is TRBV28 and J usage is TRBJ2-7; D is tentatively TRBD1 or TRBD2 (5 bases each). Per the germline V gene, CDR1 is MDHEN and CDR2 is SYDVKM. The CDR3 runs 12 residues. Trimming took 5 bases from V and 6 from J, leaving 11 bases between them. The CDR3 DNA reads TGTGCCAGCAGTCCCCAGGGACCCGAGCAGTACTTC. Translated: CASSPQGPEQYF. The full variable domain, with the rest looked up from reference TRBV28 and TRBJ2-7, is DVKVTQSSRYLVKRTGEKVFLECVQDMDHENMFWYRQDPGLGLRLIYFSYDVKMKEKGDIPEGYSVSREKKERFSLILESASTNQTSMYLCASSPQGPEQYFGPGTRLTVT.

The CDR3 protein is CASSLTGNTEAFF. The CDR3 bases are TGTGCCAGCAGCCTAACAGGGAACACTGAAGCTTTCTTT. The V and J genes are TRBV7-9 and TRBJ1-1; weak D call: TRBD1 (5 bases). The CDR3 contains 13 residues. Germline loops: CDR1 SEHNR, CDR2 FQNEAQ (reference sequence). V lost 5 bases and J 1 base, leaving 8 bases between the germline ends. Full variable domain (remainder filled in from reference TRBV7-9 and TRBJ1-1): DTGVSQNPRHKITKRGQNVTFRCDPISEHNRLYWYRQTLGQGPEFLTYFQNEAQLEKSRLLSDRFSAERPKGSFSTLEIQRTEQGDSAMYLCASSLTGNTEAFFGQGTRLTVV.

This clonotype was detected many times. The gene calls are TRBV5-1 and TRBJ2-7; the D gene is possibly TRBD1 (5 bases). This CDR3 contains 14 residues. V gave up 4 bases and J gave up 2 bases, with 13 bases separating them. CDR1 SGHRS and CDR2 YFSETQ come from the germline V gene. The CDR3 spells CASSPMDNTYEQYF. As DNA, the CDR3 is TGCGCCAGCAGCCCAATGGACAACACCTACGAGCAGTACTTC.

There are many counts of this clonotype. This sequence joins TRBV4-1 and TRBJ2-2; 8 bases line up with TRBD1. CDR1 and CDR2 (germline): MGHRA, YSYEKL. The CDR3 covers 18 residues. Unmatched junction bases numbered 11, after V lost 4 bases and J lost 1 base. The CDR3 region has the DNA TGCGCCAGCAGCCCCTCGCCTAGACAGGGGAAGAACACCGGGGAGCTGTTTTTT. Translated: CASSPSPRQGKNTGELFF.

This clonotype has ten or more counts. This chain connects TRBV28 to TRBJ2-2; TRBD1 matches 7 bases. CDR3 length equals 13 residues. Germline V lookup: CDR1 MDHEN, CDR2 SYDVKM. After removal of 3 bases from V and 5 bases from J, the junction contained 0 bases not matched to a gene. The CDR3, as DNA: TGTGCCAGCAGTTTGACAGGGACCGGGGAGCTGTTTTTT. Translation gives CASSLTGTGELFF.

This clonotype was observed many times. The chain has TRBV6-6 and TRBJ2-2, with D possibly TRBD2 on 6 matching bases. CDR1 and CDR2 from the germline V gene are MNHNY and SVGAGI (reference sequence). Trimming cost V 7 bases and J 7 bases, with 22 bases left between them. CDR3 length equals 16 residues. As DNA, the CDR3 is TGTGCCAGCACCCTTAGCTTGTACGGGACTGGCGGGGAGCTGTTTTTT. Translated, it gives CASTLSLYGTGGELFF.

This clonotype appeared many times. The chain couples TRBV29-1 to TRBJ2-1; D might be TRBD2 (5 bases). The CDR3 spans 13 residues. CDR1 is SQVTM and CDR2 is ANQGSEA in the germline V gene. Trimming shortened V by 3 bases and J by 4 bases, and 10 bases separated the two germline ends. CDR3 DNA: TGCAGCGTTGACGAGCGGATGTACAATGAGCAGTTCTTC. This codes for CSVDERMYNEQFF.

There are many counts of this clonotype. The chain employs TRBV6-5 and TRBJ2-3; TRBD2 agrees at 11 bases. CDR1 is MNHEY, CDR2 SVGAGI, per germline. V gave up 6 bases and J gave up 5 bases; unmatched junction bases: 7. The CDR3 covers 15 residues. CDR3 sequence (DNA): TGTGCCAGCAGCAAAACCGGGACTAGCGGAGATACGCAGTATTTT. Its translation: CASSKTGTSGDTQYF.

The chain combines TRBV12-3 or TRBV12-4 with TRBJ2-1; possibly TRBD1 for D (6 bases). V lost 5 bases to trimming and J lost 6 bases, with 14 bases between them. CDR3 length equals 14 residues. As DNA, the CDR3 is TGTGCCAGCAGTCCGGACAGTATCCCCAATGAGCAGTTCTTC. Its protein product is CASSPDSIPNEQFF.

This clonotype has a handful of counts. The chain links TRBV20-1 to TRBJ2-3; D perhaps matches TRBD2 (6 bases). V dropped 1 base and J dropped 8 bases, with 19 bases sitting between them. CDR3 length: 15 residues. The germline V gene encodes CDR1 DFQATT and CDR2 SNEGSKA (reference sequence). The CDR3 sequence: CSARVPGRFGGTQYF. The CDR3 DNA follows: TGCAGTGCTAGAGTCCCAGGGAGGTTCGGTGGTACGCAGTATTTT.

The CDR3 region is CASSTGGMNTEAFF. CDR3 nucleotides: TGTGCCAGCAGTACAGGGGGAATGAACACTGAAGCTTTCTTT. The V and J genes are TRBV6-1 and TRBJ1-1; TRBD1 matches 8 bases. The CDR3 is 14 residues long. Germline CDR1 MNHNS, CDR2 SASEGT. V was pared by 5 bases and J by 0 bases, with 2 bases of the junction left unmatched.

This clonotype rates as medium-sized. This rearrangement joins TRBV7-3 to TRBJ2-2; D may correspond to TRBD1 or TRBD2 (6 bases each). Deletions cut 3 bases from V and 8 bases from J, with 16 bases between. The CDR3 runs 15 residues. Germline CDR1 and CDR2: SGHTA and FQGTGA. In nucleotides, the CDR3 is TGTGCCAGCAGCTTCGGGGGCCCCCCTATGGGGGAGCTGTTTTTT. It yields the protein CASSFGGPPMGELFF.

This clonotype was seen ten or more times. DNA for the CDR3: TGTGCCAGTAGTATAGATCATAGGGGGATGCCGGACACCGGGGAGCTGTTTTTT. Protein: CASSIDHRGMPDTGELFF. This chain links TRBV19 with TRBJ2-2; D perhaps matches TRBD1 (6 bases). CDR3 size: 18 residues. The V end was cut by 0 bases, the J end by 3 bases, with 17 bases between. In germline, CDR1 is LNHDA, CDR2 SQIVND (reference sequence).